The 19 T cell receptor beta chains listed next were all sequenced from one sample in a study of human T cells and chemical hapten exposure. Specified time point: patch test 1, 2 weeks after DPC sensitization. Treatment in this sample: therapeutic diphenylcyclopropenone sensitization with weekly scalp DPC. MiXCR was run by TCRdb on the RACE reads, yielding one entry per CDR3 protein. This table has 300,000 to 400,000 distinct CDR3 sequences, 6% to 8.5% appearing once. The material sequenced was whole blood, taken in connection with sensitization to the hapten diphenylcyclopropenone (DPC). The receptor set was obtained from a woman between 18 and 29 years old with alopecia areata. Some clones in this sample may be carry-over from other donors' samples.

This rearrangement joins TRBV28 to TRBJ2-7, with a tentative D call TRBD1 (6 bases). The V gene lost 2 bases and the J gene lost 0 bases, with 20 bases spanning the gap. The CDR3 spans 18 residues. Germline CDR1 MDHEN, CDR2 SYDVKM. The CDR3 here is CASSLDRLGASGSYEQYF. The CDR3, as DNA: TGTGCCAGCAGTTTAGATCGTTTGGGGGCCTCGGGCTCCTACGAGCAGTACTTC.

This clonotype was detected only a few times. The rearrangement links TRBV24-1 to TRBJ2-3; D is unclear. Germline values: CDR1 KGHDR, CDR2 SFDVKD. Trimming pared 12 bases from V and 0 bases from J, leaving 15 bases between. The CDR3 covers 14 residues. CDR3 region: CASRSSLSTDTQYF. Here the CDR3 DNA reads TGTGCCTCCCGGAGCTCCCTTAGCACAGATACGCAGTATTTT.

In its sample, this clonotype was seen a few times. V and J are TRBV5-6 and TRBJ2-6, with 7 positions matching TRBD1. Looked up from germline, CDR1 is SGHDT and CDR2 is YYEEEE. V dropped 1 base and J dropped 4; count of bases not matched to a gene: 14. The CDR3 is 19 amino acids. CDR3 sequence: CASSLSVKGAAAGANVLTF. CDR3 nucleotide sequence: TGTGCCAGCAGCTTGAGTGTGAAGGGGGCTGCTGCGGGGGCCAACGTCCTGACTTTC.

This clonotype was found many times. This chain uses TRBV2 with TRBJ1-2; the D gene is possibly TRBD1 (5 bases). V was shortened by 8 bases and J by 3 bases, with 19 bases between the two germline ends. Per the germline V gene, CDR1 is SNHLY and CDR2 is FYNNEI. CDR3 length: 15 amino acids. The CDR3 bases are TGTGCCAGCCAAGGTGTCCAGAAAGGGGACTATGGCTACACCTTC. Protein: CASQGVQKGDYGYTF. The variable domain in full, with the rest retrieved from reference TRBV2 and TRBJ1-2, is EPEVTQTPSHQVTQMGQEVILRCVPISNHLYFYWYRQILGQKVEFLVSFYNNEISEKSEIFDDQFSVERPDGSNFTLKIRSTKLEDSAMYFCASQGVQKGDYGYTFGSGTRLTVV.

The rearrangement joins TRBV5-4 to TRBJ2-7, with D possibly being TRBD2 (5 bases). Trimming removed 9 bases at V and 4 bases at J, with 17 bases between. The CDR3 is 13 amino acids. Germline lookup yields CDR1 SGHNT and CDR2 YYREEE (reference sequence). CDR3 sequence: CATADGTGYEQYF. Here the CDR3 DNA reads TGTGCCACCGCGGACGGCACGGGGTACGAGCAGTACTTC. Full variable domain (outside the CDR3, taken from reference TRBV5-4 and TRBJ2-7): ETGVTQSPTHLIKTRGQQVTLRCSSQSGHNTVSWYQQALGQGPQFIFQYYREEENGRGNFPPRFSGLQFPNYSSELNVNALELDDSALYLCATADGTGYEQYFGPGTRLTVT.

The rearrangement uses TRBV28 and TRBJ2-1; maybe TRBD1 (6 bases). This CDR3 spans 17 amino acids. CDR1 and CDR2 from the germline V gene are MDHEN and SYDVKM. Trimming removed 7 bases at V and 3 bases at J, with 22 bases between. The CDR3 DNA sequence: TGTGCCAGCACCACCACCCGGGACACCAGCAACTACAATGAGCAGTTCTTC. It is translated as CASTTTRDTSNYNEQFF.

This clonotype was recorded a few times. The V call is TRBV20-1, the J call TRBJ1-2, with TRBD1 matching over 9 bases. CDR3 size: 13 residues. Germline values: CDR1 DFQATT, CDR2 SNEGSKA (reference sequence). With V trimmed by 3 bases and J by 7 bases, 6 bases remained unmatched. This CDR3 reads CSARVDRGFGYTF. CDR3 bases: TGCAGTGCTAGGGTGGACAGGGGATTTGGCTACACCTTC.

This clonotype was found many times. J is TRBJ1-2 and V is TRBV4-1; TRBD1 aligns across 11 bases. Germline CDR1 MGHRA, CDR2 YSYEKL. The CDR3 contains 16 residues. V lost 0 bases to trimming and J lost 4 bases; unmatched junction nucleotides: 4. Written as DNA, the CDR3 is TGCGCCAGCAGCCAAGATCCGGGGACAGGGGGCTATGGCTACACCTTC. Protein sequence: CASSQDPGTGGYGYTF.

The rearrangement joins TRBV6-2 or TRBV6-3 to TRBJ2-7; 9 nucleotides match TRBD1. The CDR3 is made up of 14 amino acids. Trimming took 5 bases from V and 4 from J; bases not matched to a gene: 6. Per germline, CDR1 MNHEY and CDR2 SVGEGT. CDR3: CASSDRGESYEQYF. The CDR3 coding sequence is TGTGCCAGCAGTGACAGGGGGGAATCTTACGAGCAGTACTTC.

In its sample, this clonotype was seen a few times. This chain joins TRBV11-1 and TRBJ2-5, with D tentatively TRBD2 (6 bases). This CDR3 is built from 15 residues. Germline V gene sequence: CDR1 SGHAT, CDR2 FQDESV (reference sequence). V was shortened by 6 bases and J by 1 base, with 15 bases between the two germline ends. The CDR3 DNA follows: TGTGCCAGCAGTCAATCGGGGGTTCTCCAAGAGACCCAGTACTTC. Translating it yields CASSQSGVLQETQYF.

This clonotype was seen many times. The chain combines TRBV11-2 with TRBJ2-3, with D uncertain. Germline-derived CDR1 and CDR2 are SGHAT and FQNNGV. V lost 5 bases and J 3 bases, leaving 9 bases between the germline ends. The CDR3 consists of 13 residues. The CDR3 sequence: CASSPPKTDTQYF. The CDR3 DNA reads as TGTGCCAGCAGCCCCCCCAAGACAGATACGCAGTATTTT.

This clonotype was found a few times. The CDR3 region is CASRDPGHADSPLHF. CDR3 coding DNA: TGTGCCAGCAGAGATCCGGGACACGCGGATTCACCCCTCCACTTT. The chain has TRBV27 and TRBJ1-6; the D gene is possibly TRBD1 (6 bases). V lost 6 bases and J 8 bases, leaving 17 bases between the germline ends. The length of the CDR3 is 15 residues. Germline V CDR1 and CDR2: MNHEY, SMNVEV (reference sequence).

CDR3 bases: TGCAGCGTTAGACTAGCGGGAGGGGAGACCTACGAGCAGTACTTC. Encoded protein: CSVRLAGGETYEQYF. The rearrangement links TRBV29-1 to TRBJ2-7, with TRBD2 matching over 14 bases. CDR3 length: 15 amino acids. The V gene end was trimmed by 5 bases and the J gene end by 2 bases; junction bases not matched to a gene: 5. Germline V gene data show CDR1 as SQVTM and CDR2 as ANQGSEA.

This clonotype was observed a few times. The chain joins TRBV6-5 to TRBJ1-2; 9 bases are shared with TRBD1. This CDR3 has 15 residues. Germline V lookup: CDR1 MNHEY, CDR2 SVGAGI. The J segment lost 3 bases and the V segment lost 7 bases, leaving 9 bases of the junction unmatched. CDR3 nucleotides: TGTGCCAGCAAGCAACAGGGGGCGGATCACTATGGCTACACCTTC. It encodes CASKQQGADHYGYTF.

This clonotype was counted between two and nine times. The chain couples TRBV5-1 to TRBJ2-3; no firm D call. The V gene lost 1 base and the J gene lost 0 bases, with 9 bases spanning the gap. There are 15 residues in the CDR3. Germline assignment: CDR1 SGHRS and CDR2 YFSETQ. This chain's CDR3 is CASSLNTPSTDTQYF. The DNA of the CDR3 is TGCGCCAGCAGCTTGAACACCCCTAGCACAGATACGCAGTATTTT.

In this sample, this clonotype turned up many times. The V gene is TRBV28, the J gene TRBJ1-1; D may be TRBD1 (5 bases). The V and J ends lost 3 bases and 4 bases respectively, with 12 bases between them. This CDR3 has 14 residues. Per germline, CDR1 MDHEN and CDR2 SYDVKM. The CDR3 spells CASSFQGGGTEAFF. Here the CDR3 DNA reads TGTGCCAGCAGTTTCCAGGGTGGAGGCACTGAAGCTTTCTTT.

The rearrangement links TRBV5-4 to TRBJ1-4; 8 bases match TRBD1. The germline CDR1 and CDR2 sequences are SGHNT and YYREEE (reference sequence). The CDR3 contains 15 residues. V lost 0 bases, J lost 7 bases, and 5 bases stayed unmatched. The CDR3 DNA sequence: TGTGCCAGCAGCTTGGGGCAGGGGGCTTTTGAAAAACTGTTTTTT. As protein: CASSLGQGAFEKLFF.

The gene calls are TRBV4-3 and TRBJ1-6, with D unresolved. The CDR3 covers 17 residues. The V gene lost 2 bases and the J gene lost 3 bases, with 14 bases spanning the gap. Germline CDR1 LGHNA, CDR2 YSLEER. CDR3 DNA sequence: TGCGCCAGCAGCCAACTGGACGGACGGGTCTATAATTCACCCCTCCACTTT. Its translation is CASSQLDGRVYNSPLHF.

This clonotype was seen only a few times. CDR3 DNA: TGTGCCAGCTCACCACCTAACAGGGGAAATGGCTACACCTTC. Its translation: CASSPPNRGNGYTF. J is TRBJ1-2 and V is TRBV18; TRBD1 agrees at 7 bases. CDR1 and CDR2 from the germline V gene are KGHSH and LQKENI. The CDR3 extends over 14 amino acids. The ends lost 0 bases at V and 6 bases at J; junction bases unmatched: 4.